These 5 T cell receptor beta chains originate from one sample sequenced in a study of CD8 T cells in Susac syndrome. RNA in amounts of about 0.5 to 1 ug was reverse transcribed with random hexamers. TCRdb ran MiXCR on the immunoSEQ multiplex PCR reads and lists one entry per CDR3 protein. The sample has about 110,000 distinct CDR3 sequences, around 97% seen once; the top ten hold about 0.1%. The sequencing input was CD4+ T cells from PBMCs. These receptors were taken from a human donor in good health.

The table lists this clonotype with a count of one. The chain has TRBV12-3 or TRBV12-4 and TRBJ1-1, with TRBD1 matching over 7 bases. This CDR3 has 15 residues. V trimming: 6 bases; J trimming: 5 bases; junction bases outside the gene matches: 12. The CDR3 reads CASRAEGARGTEAFF. In nucleotides, the CDR3 is TGTGCCAGCAGGGCGGAGGGGGCTCGAGGGACTGAAGCTTTCTTT.

The chain recombines TRBV6-6 with TRBJ1-2; D is unclear. Trimming stripped 7 bases from V and 7 bases from J, with 13 bases between. The germline gives CDR1 MNHNY, CDR2 SVGAGI (reference sequence). This CDR3 comprises 12 residues. The CDR3 DNA is TGTGCCAGCAAAACGGGCACGACTGGCTACACCTTC. Its translation is CASKTGTTGYTF.

V and J are TRBV4-2 and TRBJ2-1; 13 bases are a match to TRBD2. V was pared by 1 base and J by 8 bases, with 2 bases of the junction left unmatched. The CDR3 length is 15 residues. Germline values: CDR1 LGHNA, CDR2 YNFKEQ. CDR3 sequence: CASSQGTSGSYEQFF. In DNA form, the CDR3 reads TGTGCCAGCAGCCAAGGGACTAGCGGGAGTTATGAGCAGTTCTTC.

The gene calls are TRBV4-3 and TRBJ1-1; D is possibly TRBD1 (5 bases). The CDR3 has 17 amino acids. With 0 bases removed from V and 6 bases from J, the gap between germline ends came to 20 bases. Germline V gene data show CDR1 as LGHNA and CDR2 as YSLEER. CDR3 bases: TGCGCCAGCAGCCAAGAGGTGGGGGGAGTCCGGGGCGCTGAAGCTTTCTTT. Translated, it gives CASSQEVGGVRGAEAFF.

The chain combines TRBV3-1 with TRBJ1-5; 10 nucleotides match TRBD1. The germline gives CDR1 LGHDT, CDR2 YNNKEL (reference sequence). Trimming cost V 1 base and J 9 bases; bases outside gene matches: 6. This CDR3 has 15 residues. The CDR3 sequence: CASSQGGQGSLPQHF. For the CDR3, the DNA is TGTGCCAGCAGCCAAGGGGGACAGGGGAGTCTGCCCCAGCATTTT.